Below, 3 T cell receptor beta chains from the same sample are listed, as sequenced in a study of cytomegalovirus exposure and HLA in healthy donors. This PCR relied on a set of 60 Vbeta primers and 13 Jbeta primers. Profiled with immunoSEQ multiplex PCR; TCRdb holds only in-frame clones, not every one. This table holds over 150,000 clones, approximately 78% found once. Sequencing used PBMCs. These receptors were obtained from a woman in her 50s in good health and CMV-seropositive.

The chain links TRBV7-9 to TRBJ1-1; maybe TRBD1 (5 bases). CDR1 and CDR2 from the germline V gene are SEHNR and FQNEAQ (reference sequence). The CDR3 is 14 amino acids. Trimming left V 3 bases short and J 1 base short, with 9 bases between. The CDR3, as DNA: TGTGCCAGCAGCTTCTTTGGACAGAACACTGAAGCTTTCTTT. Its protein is CASSFFGQNTEAFF.

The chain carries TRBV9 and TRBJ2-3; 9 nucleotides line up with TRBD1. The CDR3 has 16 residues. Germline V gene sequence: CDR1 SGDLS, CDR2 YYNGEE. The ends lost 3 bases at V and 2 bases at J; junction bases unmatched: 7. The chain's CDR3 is CASSALTGGNTDTQYF. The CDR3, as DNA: TGTGCCAGCAGCGCCTTGACAGGGGGAAACACAGATACGCAGTATTTT.

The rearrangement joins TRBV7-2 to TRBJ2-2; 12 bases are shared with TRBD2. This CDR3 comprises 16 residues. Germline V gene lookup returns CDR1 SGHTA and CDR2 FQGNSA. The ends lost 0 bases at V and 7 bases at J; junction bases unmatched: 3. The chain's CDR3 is CASSLALAGGVGELFF. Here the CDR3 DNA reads TGTGCCAGCAGCTTAGCCCTAGCGGGGGGGGTCGGGGAGCTGTTTTTT.